Each of the 4 T cell receptor beta chains below was sequenced from the same sample in a study of blood T cell repertoires in COVID-19. Sequenced by immunoSEQ multiplex PCR; TCRdb stores in-frame clones only, minus some. Among over 200,000 clones listed, approximately 81% were seen once. Sample: peripheral blood. The receptors were sampled from a woman older than 75 with acute or convalescent COVID-19.

The gene calls are TRBV5-1 and TRBJ2-3; tentatively, D is TRBD2 (6 bases). This CDR3 spans 15 amino acids. V was shortened by 4 bases and J by 4 bases, with 16 bases between the two germline ends. Germline V gene sequence: CDR1 SGHRS, CDR2 YFSETQ. CDR3 sequence (DNA): TGCGCCAGCAGCCTGGAGGCTAGCGAACCAGATACGCAGTATTTT. This translates into CASSLEASEPDTQYF.

This clone came up once. J is TRBJ2-2 and V is TRBV10-3; D might be TRBD2 (5 bases). CDR3 length: 14 residues. Germline loops: CDR1 ENHRY, CDR2 SYGVKD. V lost 0 bases and J lost 4, with 6 bases in between. This CDR3 reads CAISESAGTGELFF. CDR3 DNA: TGTGCCATCAGTGAGTCGGCGGGCACCGGGGAGCTGTTTTTT.

This chain connects TRBV2 to TRBJ1-2; D is undetermined. This CDR3 region has 12 residues. The germline V and J ends were trimmed by 7 bases and 5 bases, with 11 bases remaining between them. Germline V gene data show CDR1 as SNHLY and CDR2 as FYNNEI. The CDR3 here is CASTRERYGYTF. Here the CDR3 DNA reads TGTGCCAGCACACGAGAGAGGTATGGCTACACCTTC.

The chain combines TRBV5-1 with TRBJ2-7, with TRBD1 identical over 10 bases. This CDR3 spans 17 amino acids. The germline gives CDR1 SGHRS, CDR2 YFSETQ. The trim removed 3 bases at V and 2 bases at J, leaving 11 bases unmatched. CDR3 nucleotides: TGCGCCAGCAGCTCGCGGTATGGGGACAGGGGCGCCTACGAGCAGTACTTC. This translates into CASSSRYGDRGAYEQYF.